This T cell receptor beta chain was sequenced for a study of OX40 agonist ivuxolimab in advanced cancers. CDR3 length: 14 amino acids. The germline V gene encodes CDR1 MNHNS and CDR2 SASEGT. Trimming shortened V by 6 bases and J by 6 bases, and 14 bases separated the two germline ends. Libraries were prepared by immunoSEQ multiplex PCR; TCRdb keeps only in-frame clonotypes and omits some of them. The profile shows 96,000 or so clones, approximately 84% of them singletons. The TCR originated in an adult with an advanced solid tumor such as melanoma, head and neck, liver or kidney cancer. V is TRBV6-1 and J is TRBJ2-2, with a tentative D call TRBD1 (7 bases). This specimen consisted of CD4+ or CD8+ T cells sorted from blood, obtained in a trial of the OX40 agonist ivuxolimab. CDR3 nucleotides: TGTGCCAGCAGGGGCAGGGGGGTCGCCGGGGAGCTGTTTTTT. This translates into CASRGRGVAGELFF.